The 25 T cell receptor beta chains listed next were all sequenced from one sample in a study of blood T cells in healthy people across ages. Primers used in a second PCR of about 6 to 11 cycles were a sample-barcoded 5' primer and a J-beta primer mix. TCRdb re-analysed the 5' RACE reads in MiXCR, keeping a single row per CDR3 protein. Among fewer than 800,000 distinct CDR3 sequences listed, around 21% were seen once. Material for sequencing was blood. These TCRs come from a man in his 70s in good health.

Only a few counts were recorded for this clonotype. An end of the junction does not agree with germline; a read error may underlie this. The rearrangement joins TRBV7-9 to TRBJ2-7; D tentatively reads TRBD1 or TRBD2 (6 bases each). Germline V gives CDR1 SEHNR, CDR2 FQNEAQ (reference sequence). This CDR3 is 16 amino acids long. The DNA for the CDR3 is TGTGCCAGCAGCCCAGAGGCTCCGGGGGCTTCCTACGAGCAGTATTTC. Its translation: CASSPEAPGASYEQYF.

This clonotype showed up many times. The chain has TRBV6-2 or TRBV6-3 and TRBJ2-7, with unresolved D. The CDR3 runs 12 residues. Germline V gene sequence: CDR1 MNHEY, CDR2 SVGEGT. The V end lost 2 bases, the J end lost 3 bases, and 5 bases lay between the germline ends. CDR3 nucleotides: TGTGCCAGCAGTTACGTAGGCTACGAGCAGTACTTC. Its protein is CASSYVGYEQYF.

The gene calls are TRBV4-2 and TRBJ2-7, with D possibly matching TRBD1 (5 bases). The V and J ends lost 0 bases and 3 bases respectively, with 6 bases between them. The germline V gene encodes CDR1 LGHNA and CDR2 YNFKEQ. CDR3 size: 13 residues. The CDR3 protein is CASSQEGDYEQYF. The CDR3 nucleotides are TGTGCCAGCAGCCAAGAAGGGGACTACGAGCAGTACTTC.

The chain employs TRBV28 and TRBJ2-5; possibly TRBD1 for D (5 bases). Germline V gene data show CDR1 as MDHEN and CDR2 as SYDVKM. V was clipped by 5 bases and J by 4 bases, with 17 bases between them. The CDR3 covers 15 residues. The CDR3, as DNA: TGTGCCAGCAGTATTCCCGCAGGGTTCTCAGAGACCCAGTACTTC. Protein sequence: CASSIPAGFSETQYF.

This clonotype appeared a few times. This rearrangement joins TRBV11-2 to TRBJ1-1; perhaps TRBD1 as D (6 bases). Trimming shortened V by 3 bases and J by 1 base, and 15 bases separated the two germline ends. From germline, CDR1 is SGHAT and CDR2 FQNNGV. The CDR3 is 16 residues long. For the CDR3, the DNA is TGTGCCAGCAGCTTCGCCTCCCAAGGGGGGAACACTGAAGCTTTCTTT. It encodes CASSFASQGGNTEAFF.

The chain recombines TRBV6-5 with TRBJ2-7, with a tentative D call TRBD2 (5 bases). Trimming cost V 0 bases and J 2 bases, with 14 bases left between them. There are 16 residues in the CDR3. Germline CDR1 and CDR2: MNHEY and SVGAGI. The CDR3 DNA is TGTGCCAGCAGTTACTCATCTGTCGGGAAACCCTACGAGCAGTACTTC. Translating it yields CASSYSSVGKPYEQYF.

The chain joins TRBV20-1 to TRBJ2-5, with a weak D call TRBD2 (6 bases). The better agreement between TRBJ2-7 and the DNA end casts doubt on the J call. This CDR3 spans 13 amino acids. Germline-derived CDR1 and CDR2 are DFQATT and SNEGSKA (reference sequence). The CDR3 nucleotides are TGCAGTGCTAGTGACGCGGGATCCTACGAGCAGTACTTC. Protein sequence: CSASDAGSYEQYF.

The gene calls are TRBV6-2 or TRBV6-3 and TRBJ2-5, with a weak D call TRBD2 (5 bases). Germline CDR1 is MNHEY and CDR2 is SVGEGT. The V end lost 0 bases, the J end lost 2 bases, and 10 bases lay between the germline ends. CDR3 length: 15 amino acids. CDR3 sequence (DNA): TGTGCCAGCAGTTACTCGTGGGGAGTACAAGAGACCCAGTACTTC. Protein product: CASSYSWGVQETQYF.

In this sample, this clonotype turned up a few times. The rearrangement links TRBV19 to TRBJ2-2; the D gene is possibly TRBD2 (6 bases). Trimming pared 8 bases from V and 4 bases from J, leaving 14 bases between. Germline CDR1 LNHDA, CDR2 SQIVND (reference sequence). This CDR3 contains 14 residues. The chain's CDR3 is CASGGNIGTGELFF. CDR3 coding DNA: TGTGCCAGTGGCGGGAATATCGGCACCGGGGAGCTGTTTTTT.

This clonotype has more than one count but fewer than ten. The junction departs from germline at one end; a sequencing error may be responsible. The chain combines TRBV7-9 with TRBJ2-5; 10 bases line up with TRBD2. The J call is in doubt because the DNA end fits TRBJ2-1 better. Germline V gene lookup returns CDR1 SEHNR and CDR2 FQNEAQ (reference sequence). CDR3 size: 15 residues. The CDR3 protein is CASSSTSGQYNVQFF. In DNA, the CDR3 is TGTGCCAGCAGCTCGACTAGCGGGCAGTACAATGTGCAGTTCTTC.

This clonotype was counted ten times or more. The V gene is TRBV10-3, the J gene TRBJ2-7; 8 positions agree with TRBD2. CDR3 length equals 15 residues. Unmatched junction bases numbered 7, after V lost 3 bases and J lost 3 bases. Germline V gives CDR1 ENHRY, CDR2 SYGVKD. CDR3 DNA sequence: TGTGCCATCAGTGATCCGGGAGGGCTCCACTACGAGCAGTACTTC. It specifies CAISDPGGLHYEQYF.

The rearrangement uses TRBV7-8 and TRBJ2-1, with 7 positions matching TRBD2. The CDR3 covers 15 residues. V gave up 0 bases and J gave up 7 bases; unmatched junction bases: 6. Germline V gene lookup returns CDR1 SGHVS and CDR2 FQNEAQ. The CDR3 DNA is TGTGCCAGCAGCTTAGCGGGAGGGCCTCAGAATGAGCAGTTCTTC. Its translation: CASSLAGGPQNEQFF.

With regard to this clonotype: The junction does not match germline at one end; this may be a read error. The chain uses TRBV12-3 or TRBV12-4 and TRBJ1-1; possible D gene TRBD1, 5 bases. The CDR3 runs to 11 residues. CDR3 protein: CACSWGVVAFF. CDR3 nucleotide sequence: TGTGCCTGCAGTTGGGGGGTGGTAGCTTTCTTT.

The V call is TRBV20-1, the J call TRBJ1-5, with TRBD1 matching over 7 bases. This CDR3 is 13 amino acids long. V was clipped by 6 bases and J by 3 bases; unmatched bases: 5. CDR1 is DFQATT and CDR2 is SNEGSKA in the germline V gene (reference sequence). CDR3 loop: CSAQDRANQPQHF. The CDR3 DNA reads TGCAGTGCCCAAGACAGGGCCAATCAGCCCCAGCATTTT.

This clonotype was detected only a few times. V is TRBV6-5 and J is TRBJ2-7, with TRBD1 identical over 7 bases. The V gene's germline CDR1 is MNHEY and CDR2 SVGAGI. V trimming: 7 bases; J trimming: 0 bases; junction bases outside the gene matches: 9. The CDR3 has 15 residues. CDR3 loop: CASTSTGTASYEQYF. The CDR3 nucleotides read TGTGCCAGCACCTCTACCGGGACAGCCTCCTACGAGCAGTACTTC.

This clonotype was found many times. The chain combines TRBV3-1 with TRBJ1-1; D is uncertain. This CDR3 is 13 amino acids long. Trimming stripped 4 bases from V and 6 bases from J, with 12 bases between. Germline-derived CDR1 and CDR2 are LGHDT and YNNKEL (reference sequence). The CDR3 spells CASSPGGRAEAFF. The CDR3 nucleotides read TGTGCCAGCAGCCCAGGAGGAAGGGCTGAAGCTTTCTTT.

This clonotype was observed a handful of times. The chain recombines TRBV7-2 with TRBJ1-2; D remains ambiguous. V lost 2 bases and J 0 bases, leaving 7 bases between the germline ends. CDR1 and CDR2 (germline): SGHTA, FQGNSA. CDR3 length: 14 residues. DNA for the CDR3: TGTGCCAGCAGCTTAAGGACGGCTAACTATGGCTACACCTTC. It encodes CASSLRTANYGYTF.

V is TRBV20-1 and J is TRBJ2-1; D unclear. This CDR3 has 12 amino acids. Germline V gene data show CDR1 as DFQATT and CDR2 as SNEGSKA (reference sequence). V lost 3 bases, J lost 9 bases, and 12 bases lay in between. CDR3 DNA sequence: TGCAGTGCTAGTACCGTCGACGGTGAGCAGTTCTTC. Translation: CSASTVDGEQFF.

This clonotype has a handful of counts. This CDR3 reads CASSLRDRGLDEQFF. DNA of the CDR3: TGTGCCAGCAGTTTAAGGGACAGGGGGCTCGATGAGCAGTTCTTC. This chain connects TRBV27 to TRBJ2-1; TRBD1 matches 12 bases. Trimming cost V 2 bases and J 8 bases; bases outside gene matches: 4. Looked up from germline, CDR1 is MNHEY and CDR2 is SMNVEV (reference sequence). This CDR3 has 15 amino acids.

The chain joins TRBV7-9 to TRBJ1-2; no clear D. The length of the CDR3 is 14 residues. Between the trimmed V and J ends, which lost 1 base and 5 bases, there was a span of 11 bases. Germline CDR1 and CDR2: SEHNR and FQNEAQ (reference sequence). CDR3 nucleotides: TGTGCCAGCAGCTTAGAATCAGGCGGGTATGGCTACACCTTC. It translates to CASSLESGGYGYTF. The full variable domain, with the rest looked up from reference TRBV7-9 and TRBJ1-2, is DTGVSQNPRHKITKRGQNVTFRCDPISEHNRLYWYRQTLGQGPEFLTYFQNEAQLEKSRLLSDRFSAERPKGSFSTLEIQRTEQGDSAMYLCASSLESGGYGYTFGSGTRLTVV.

This clonotype has at least ten counts. The chain combines TRBV6-2 or TRBV6-3 with TRBJ2-1; possible D gene TRBD1, 5 bases. V lost 2 bases and J 3 bases, leaving 8 bases between the germline ends. The CDR3 loop spans 14 amino acids. Germline V CDR1 and CDR2: MNHEY, SVGEGT. CDR3 nucleotides: TGTGCCAGCAGTTACAGGGGCAGCTACAATGAGCAGTTCTTC. Translation: CASSYRGSYNEQFF.

In its sample, this clonotype was seen a few times. This CDR3 is CASSRGTSGTYNEQFF. CDR3 nucleotides: TGTGCCAGCAGTCGAGGGACTAGCGGAACCTACAATGAGCAGTTCTTC. The rearrangement joins TRBV6-5 to TRBJ2-1; 11 bases agree with TRBD2. Germline CDR1 is MNHEY and CDR2 is SVGAGI. Trimming removed 5 bases from V and 2 bases from J; junction bases left unmatched: 5. The CDR3 is 16 residues long.

This sequence joins TRBV20-1 and TRBJ1-3; D may be TRBD1 (5 bases). Germline CDR1 reads DFQATT; CDR2 reads SNEGSKA (reference sequence). The CDR3 contains 16 residues. The V end lost 0 bases, the J end lost 2 bases, and 14 bases lay between the germline ends. The CDR3 DNA sequence: TGCAGTGCTAGAGATGTGGGGCTACGGGCTGGAAACACCATATATTTT. It encodes CSARDVGLRAGNTIYF.

This clonotype was recorded a few times. This chain connects TRBV9 to TRBJ2-1; 7 positions agree with TRBD2. The CDR3 runs 15 residues. The V segment lost 3 bases and the J segment 4 bases; nucleotides outside the gene matches: 7. Germline V gives CDR1 SGDLS, CDR2 YYNGEE. The CDR3: CASSGGRSAYNEQFF. The CDR3 bases are TGTGCCAGCAGCGGCGGGAGATCGGCGTACAATGAGCAGTTCTTC.

This clonotype was counted between two and nine times. Here the CDR3 reads CASVIGTANTEAFF. The CDR3 DNA is TGTGCCAGCGTAATAGGGACAGCGAACACTGAAGCTTTCTTT. This sequence joins TRBV6-1 and TRBJ1-1, with TRBD1 matching 7 bases. The V and J ends lost 8 bases and 1 base, in that order; junction bases with no gene match: 7. The CDR3 has 14 residues. CDR1 and CDR2 from the germline V gene are MNHNS and SASEGT.